This entry concerns a single TCR beta chain. The data were taken from a study of tumor-infiltrating lymphocytes in primary liver carcinoma. From germline, CDR1 is MNHEY and CDR2 SVGEGT. The CDR3 totals 15 residues. Production of TCR beta cDNA used roughly 500 ng total RNA together with a constant-region primer. Employing slightly modified ARM-PCR, three nested multiplex PCR rounds were run, and these gave rise to the TCR beta libraries. Primers for the first two PCR rounds were TRBV1-TRBV30 forward primers and a C-beta reverse primer (10 cycles per round). A single record per CDR3 protein comes from TCRdb applying MiXCR to the multiplex PCR reads. The sample consists of approximately 46,000 distinct CDR3 sequences, roughly 80% of them appearing once. The tissue used was unsorted bulk material of roughly 17-31 mg. RNA and DNA were co-extracted from it with the AllPrep DNA/RNA mini kit.

This TCR derives from a woman aged 25 to 39 with primary liver carcinoma and hepatitis B virus infection. The source material was tumor-adjacent normal liver tissue. The chain employs TRBV6-2 or TRBV6-3 and TRBJ2-7; D ambiguous. The CDR3 sequence: CISSPIPRVSYEQYF. The CDR3 nucleotides read TGTATCAGCAGCCCCATTCCAAGGGTATCCTACGAGCAGTACTTC.